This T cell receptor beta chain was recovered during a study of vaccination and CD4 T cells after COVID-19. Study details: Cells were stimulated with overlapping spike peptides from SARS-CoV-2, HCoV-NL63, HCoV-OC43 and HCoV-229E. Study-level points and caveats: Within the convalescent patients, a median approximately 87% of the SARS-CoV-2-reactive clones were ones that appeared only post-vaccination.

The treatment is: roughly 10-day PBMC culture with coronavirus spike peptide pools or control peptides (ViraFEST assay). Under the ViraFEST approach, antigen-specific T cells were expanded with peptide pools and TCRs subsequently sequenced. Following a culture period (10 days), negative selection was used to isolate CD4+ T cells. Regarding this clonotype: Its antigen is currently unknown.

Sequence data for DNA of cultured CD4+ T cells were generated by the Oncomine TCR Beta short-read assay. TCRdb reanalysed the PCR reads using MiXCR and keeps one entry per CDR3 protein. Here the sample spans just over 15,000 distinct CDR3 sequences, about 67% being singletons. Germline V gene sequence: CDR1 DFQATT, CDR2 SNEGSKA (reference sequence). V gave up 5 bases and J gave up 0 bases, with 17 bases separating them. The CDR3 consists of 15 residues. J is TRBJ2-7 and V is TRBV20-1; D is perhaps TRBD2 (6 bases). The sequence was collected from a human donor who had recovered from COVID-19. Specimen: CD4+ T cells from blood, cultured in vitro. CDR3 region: CSALDPGAPSYEQYF. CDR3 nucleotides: TGCAGTGCTTTAGACCCGGGAGCTCCCTCCTACGAGCAGTACTTC.